Below, one TCR beta chain is given with its context. Its antigen is unidentified. The sample belongs to a study of T cells in Graves' hyperthyroidism and ophthalmopathy. Study-wide background: Peripheral blood was acquired at first diagnosis, ahead of any therapy whatsoever.

Study-level points and caveats: A model using 13 V-J features told ophthalmopathy apart from stable hyperthyroidism.

This CDR3 is built from 16 residues. Germline CDR1 reads LGHNT; CDR2 reads FRNRAP. Losses at the gene ends were 0 bases for V and 2 bases for J; bases not matched to a gene: 1. The CDR3 regions of TCR beta were amplified from RNA transcripts. The HTBI primer set served for first-round RT-PCR of the TCR CDR3. MiXCR was run by TCRdb on the multiplex PCR reads, yielding one entry per CDR3 protein. In the table there are about 400,000 distinct CDR3 sequences, 15% of which are singletons. The clonotype was recovered from a woman in her 30s with Graves' hyperthyroidism. Sequencing used blood. This sequence joins TRBV12-5 and TRBJ2-2, with 9 nucleotides matching TRBD1. The CDR3 loop reads CASGLVQGANTGELFF. The CDR3 bases are TGTGCTAGTGGTTTGGTACAGGGGGCAAACACCGGGGAGCTGTTTTTT.